This T cell receptor beta chain was documented in a study of blood T cell repertoires in COVID-19. Study as a whole: Acute-phase and convalescent COVID-19 samples originated in the United States, Italy and Spain. The cDNA or gDNA used as material had been derived from T cells, B-cell-depleted T cells, or PBMCs.

In the study's own analysis: Nucleated cell counts were estimated from reference gene primer amplification. Profiling relied on immunoSEQ multiplex PCR, and the TCRdb table lists in-frame clones only, not all of them. The D gene and trimming were derived from the DNA, and the V and J assignments and clone size from that table. Among about 220,000 clones listed, around 80% were seen once. This CDR3 has 14 amino acids. V lost 4 bases and J lost 6, with 13 bases in between. The V gene's germline CDR1 is LNHDA and CDR2 SQIVND (reference sequence). This clone has only one observation. The chain recombines TRBV19 with TRBJ2-1, with D perhaps TRBD2 (5 bases). This receptor was identified in a human donor in a cohort sampled during active COVID-19. Sequenced material: peripheral blood. The CDR3 spells CASSSGWVANEQFF. The CDR3 DNA follows: TGTGCCAGTAGTAGCGGGTGGGTCGCCAATGAGCAGTTCTTC.